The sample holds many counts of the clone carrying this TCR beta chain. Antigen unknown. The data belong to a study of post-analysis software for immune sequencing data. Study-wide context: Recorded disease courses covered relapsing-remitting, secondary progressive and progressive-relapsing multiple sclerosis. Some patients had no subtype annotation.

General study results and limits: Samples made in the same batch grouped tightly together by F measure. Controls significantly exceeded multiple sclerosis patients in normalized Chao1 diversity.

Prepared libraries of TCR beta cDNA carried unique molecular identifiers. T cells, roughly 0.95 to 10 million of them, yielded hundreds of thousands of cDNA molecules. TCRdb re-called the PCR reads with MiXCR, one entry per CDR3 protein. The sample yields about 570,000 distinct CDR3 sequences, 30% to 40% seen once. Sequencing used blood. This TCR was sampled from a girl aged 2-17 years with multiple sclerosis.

CDR3 sequence reads: CAISESSSYEQYF. The CDR3 region has the DNA TGTGCCATCAGTGAGTCCTCCTCCTACGAGCAGTACTTC. The chain recombines TRBV10-3 with TRBJ2-7; D is uncertain. Trimming shortened V by 0 bases and J by 0 bases, and 3 bases separated the two germline ends. CDR1 and CDR2 from the germline V gene are ENHRY and SYGVKD. The CDR3 is 13 residues long.